This TCR beta chain was documented in a study of blood T cell repertoires in COVID-19. This CDR3 contains 14 residues. The J segment lost 6 bases and the V segment lost 11 bases, leaving 13 bases of the junction unmatched. The germline V gene has CDR1 MGHDK and CDR2 SYGVNS. Sequencing used immunoSEQ multiplex PCR; TCRdb keeps in-frame clones, though not all of them. The sample consists of some 57,000 clones, 85% to 90% of them appearing once. The receptor's source is a man aged 60 to 75 with active COVID-19. The chain recombines TRBV25-1 with TRBJ2-1, with 7 bases that match TRBD1. Specimen: peripheral blood. The CDR3 loop reads CAARDSTFGNEQFF. The CDR3 region has the DNA TGTGCCGCTCGGGACAGCACATTCGGCAATGAGCAGTTCTTC. The whole variable domain, filled in from reference TRBV25-1 and TRBJ2-1, reads EADIYQTPRYLVIGTGKKITLECSQTMGHDKMYWYQQDPGMELHLIHYSYGVNSTEKGDLSSESTVSRIRTEHFPLTLESARPSHTSQYLCAARDSTFGNEQFFGPGTRLTVL.